The subject of this entry is one T cell receptor (beta chain). The target antigen is unknown. Some clones are missing from TCRdb's copy, which holds only in-frame ones; the method was immunoSEQ multiplex PCR. Of about 88,000 clones in the sample, about four fifths were seen once. V lost 2 bases, J lost 1 base, and 5 bases stayed unmatched. CDR3 size: 16 residues. The data belong to a study of cytomegalovirus exposure and HLA in healthy donors. Study as a whole: The approximately 120 validation repertoires used the same platform as the 650 to 850 first-cohort repertoires, a later analysis reported. Study-wide results and limits: While the bulk of TCR sequences proved rare, some public TCRs turned up in many donors.

V is TRBV6-7 and J is TRBJ2-3; 8 bases are shared with TRBD1. TRBV6-7 falls under the ORF class, with uncertain function. This TCR came from a woman aged 18 to 35 in good health and CMV-seropositive. The source material was PBMCs. The CDR3: CASSYAIRGRTDTQYF. In DNA, the CDR3 is TGTGCCAGCAGTTACGCCATCAGGGGGCGCACAGATACGCAGTATTTT.